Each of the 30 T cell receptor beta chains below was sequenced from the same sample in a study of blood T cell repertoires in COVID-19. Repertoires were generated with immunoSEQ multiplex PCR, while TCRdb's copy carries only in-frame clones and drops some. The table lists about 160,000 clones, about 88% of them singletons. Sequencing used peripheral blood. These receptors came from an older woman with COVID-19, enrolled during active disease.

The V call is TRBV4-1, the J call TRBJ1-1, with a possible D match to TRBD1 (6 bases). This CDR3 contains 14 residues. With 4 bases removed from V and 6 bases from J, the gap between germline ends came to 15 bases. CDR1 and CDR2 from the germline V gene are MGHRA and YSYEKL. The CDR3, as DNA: TGCGCCAGCAGCCTTGGGGGCAGGGTCCCTGAAGCTTTCTTT. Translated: CASSLGGRVPEAFF.

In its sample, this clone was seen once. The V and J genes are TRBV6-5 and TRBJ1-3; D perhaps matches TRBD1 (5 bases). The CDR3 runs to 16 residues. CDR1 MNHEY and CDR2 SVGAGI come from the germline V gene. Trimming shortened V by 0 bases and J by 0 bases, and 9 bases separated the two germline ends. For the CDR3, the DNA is TGTGCCAGCAGTTACTCAGACAGCGTCTCTGGAAACACCATATATTTT. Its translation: CASSYSDSVSGNTIYF.

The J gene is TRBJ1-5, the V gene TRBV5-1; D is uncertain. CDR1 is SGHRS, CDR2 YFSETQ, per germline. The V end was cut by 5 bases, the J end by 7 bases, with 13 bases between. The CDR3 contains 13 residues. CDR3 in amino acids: CASRPNFGQPQHF. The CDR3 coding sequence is TGCGCCAGCAGACCGAATTTCGGGCAGCCCCAGCATTTT.

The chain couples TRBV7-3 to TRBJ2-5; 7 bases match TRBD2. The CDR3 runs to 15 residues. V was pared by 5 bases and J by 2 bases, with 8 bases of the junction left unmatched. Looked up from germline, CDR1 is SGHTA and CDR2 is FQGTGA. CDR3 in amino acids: CASSPVGGGQETQYF. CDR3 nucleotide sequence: TGTGCCAGCAGCCCGGTGGGGGGAGGGCAAGAGACCCAGTACTTC.

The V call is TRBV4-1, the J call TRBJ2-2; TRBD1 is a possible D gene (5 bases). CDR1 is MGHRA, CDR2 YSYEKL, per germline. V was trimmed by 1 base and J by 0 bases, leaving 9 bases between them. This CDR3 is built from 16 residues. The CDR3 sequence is CASSQGRQSNTGELFF. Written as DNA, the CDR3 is TGCGCCAGCAGCCAAGGTAGACAGTCGAACACCGGGGAGCTGTTTTTT.

The CDR3 DNA sequence: TGTGCCAGCAGTCGCGACAGGGGGCTCTCCTACGAGCAGTACTTC. It yields the protein CASSRDRGLSYEQYF. This chain links TRBV6-5 with TRBJ2-7; 10 bases align to TRBD1. V dropped 5 bases and J dropped 0; count of bases not matched to a gene: 4. This CDR3 region has 15 residues. In germline, CDR1 is MNHEY, CDR2 SVGAGI.

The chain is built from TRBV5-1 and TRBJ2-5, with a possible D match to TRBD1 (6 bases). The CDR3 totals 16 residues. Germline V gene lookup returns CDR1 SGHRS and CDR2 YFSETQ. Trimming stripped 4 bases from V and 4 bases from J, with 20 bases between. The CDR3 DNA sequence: TGCGCCAGCAGCACCCTATTAACAGGGTCTGCAGAGACCCAGTACTTC. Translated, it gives CASSTLLTGSAETQYF.

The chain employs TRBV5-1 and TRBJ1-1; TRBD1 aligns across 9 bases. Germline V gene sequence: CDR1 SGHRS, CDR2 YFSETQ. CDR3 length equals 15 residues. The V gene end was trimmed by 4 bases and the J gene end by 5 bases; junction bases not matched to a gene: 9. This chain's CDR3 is CASSLLTGGVTEAFF. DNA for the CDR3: TGCGCCAGCAGCCTCCTAACAGGGGGCGTAACTGAAGCTTTCTTT. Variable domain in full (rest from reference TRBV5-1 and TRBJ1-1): KAGVTQTPRYLIKTRGQQVTLSCSPISGHRSVSWYQQTPGQGLQFLFEYFSETQRNKGNFPGRFSGRQFSNSRSEMNVSTLELGDSALYLCASSLLTGGVTEAFFGQGTRLTVV.

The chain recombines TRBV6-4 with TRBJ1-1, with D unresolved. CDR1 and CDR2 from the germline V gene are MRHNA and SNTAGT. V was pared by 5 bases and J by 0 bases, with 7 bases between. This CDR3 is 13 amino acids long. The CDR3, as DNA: TGTGCCAGCAGTAAGCTAATGAACACTGAAGCTTTCTTT. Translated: CASSKLMNTEAFF.

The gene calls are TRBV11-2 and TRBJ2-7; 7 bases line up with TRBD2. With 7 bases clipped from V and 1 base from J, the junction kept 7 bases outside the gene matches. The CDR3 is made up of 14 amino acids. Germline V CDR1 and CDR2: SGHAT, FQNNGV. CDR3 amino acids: CASTLTAGSYEQYF. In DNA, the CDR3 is TGTGCCAGCACCCTGACAGCGGGGTCCTACGAGCAGTACTTC.

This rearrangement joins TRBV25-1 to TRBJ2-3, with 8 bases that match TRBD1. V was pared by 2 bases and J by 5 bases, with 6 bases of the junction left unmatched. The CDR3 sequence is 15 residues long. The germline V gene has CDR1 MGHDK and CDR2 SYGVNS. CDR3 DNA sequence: TGTGCCAGCAGTGAAACAGGACAGGGTGGAGATACGCAGTATTTT. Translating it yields CASSETGQGGDTQYF. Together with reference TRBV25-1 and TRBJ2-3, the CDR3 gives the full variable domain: EADIYQTPRYLVIGTGKKITLECSQTMGHDKMYWYQQDPGMELHLIHYSYGVNSTEKGDLSSESTVSRIRTEHFPLTLESARPSHTSQYLCASSETGQGGDTQYFGPGTRLTVL.

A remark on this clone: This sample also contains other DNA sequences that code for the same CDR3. CDR3 DNA sequence: TGTGCCAGCAGCTCCCCAGGCCTGAACACTGAAGCTTTCTTT. Its protein product is CASSSPGLNTEAFF. The chain is built from TRBV6-5 and TRBJ1-1, with D uncertain. Trimming took 6 bases from V and 0 from J, leaving 11 bases between them. The CDR3 is made up of 14 amino acids. Germline V gives CDR1 MNHEY, CDR2 SVGAGI.

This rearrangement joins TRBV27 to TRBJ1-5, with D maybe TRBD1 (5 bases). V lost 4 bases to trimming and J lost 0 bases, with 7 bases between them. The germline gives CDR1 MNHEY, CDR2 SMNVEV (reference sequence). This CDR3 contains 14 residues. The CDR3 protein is CASSSTGSNQPQHF. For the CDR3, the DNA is TGTGCCAGCAGTTCAACAGGTAGCAATCAGCCCCAGCATTTT.

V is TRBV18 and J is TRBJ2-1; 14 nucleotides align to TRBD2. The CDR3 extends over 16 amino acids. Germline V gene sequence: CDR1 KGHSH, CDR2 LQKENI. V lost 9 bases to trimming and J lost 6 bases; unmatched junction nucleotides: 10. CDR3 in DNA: TGTGCCAGTTCGACTAGCGGGGGGGCCGACAGCAATGAGCAGTTCTTC. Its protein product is CASSTSGGADSNEQFF. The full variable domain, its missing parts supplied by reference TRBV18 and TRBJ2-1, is NAGVMQNPRHLVRRRGQEARLRCSPMKGHSHVYWYRQLPEEGLKFMVYLQKENIIDESGMPKERFSAEFPKEGPSILRIQQVVRGDSAAYFCASSTSGGADSNEQFFGPGTRLTVL.

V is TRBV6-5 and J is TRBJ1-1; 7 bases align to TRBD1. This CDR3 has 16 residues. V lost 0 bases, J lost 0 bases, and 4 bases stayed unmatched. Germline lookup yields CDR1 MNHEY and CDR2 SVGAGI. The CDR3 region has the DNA TGTGCCAGCAGTTACTCGTGGGGACAGCTGAACACTGAAGCTTTCTTT. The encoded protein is CASSYSWGQLNTEAFF.

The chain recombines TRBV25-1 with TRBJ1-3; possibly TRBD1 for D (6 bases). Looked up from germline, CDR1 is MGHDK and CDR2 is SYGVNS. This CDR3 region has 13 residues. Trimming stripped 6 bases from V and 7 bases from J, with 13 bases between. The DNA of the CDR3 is TGTGCCAGCAGCCCTCAGGGGCGGAACACCATATATTTT. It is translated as CASSPQGRNTIYF.

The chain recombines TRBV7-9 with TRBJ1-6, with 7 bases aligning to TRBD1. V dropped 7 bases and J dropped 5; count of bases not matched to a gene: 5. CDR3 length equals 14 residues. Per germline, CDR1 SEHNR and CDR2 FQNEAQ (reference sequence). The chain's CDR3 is CASNPGTDNSPLHF. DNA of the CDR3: TGTGCCAGCAACCCCGGGACAGATAATTCACCCCTCCACTTT.

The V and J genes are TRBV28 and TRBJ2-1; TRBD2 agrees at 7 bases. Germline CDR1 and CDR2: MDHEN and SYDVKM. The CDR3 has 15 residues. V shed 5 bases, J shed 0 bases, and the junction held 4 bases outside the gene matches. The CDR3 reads CASSRGGGSYNEQFF. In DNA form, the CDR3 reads TGTGCCAGCAGTCGTGGGGGGGGCTCCTACAATGAGCAGTTCTTC.

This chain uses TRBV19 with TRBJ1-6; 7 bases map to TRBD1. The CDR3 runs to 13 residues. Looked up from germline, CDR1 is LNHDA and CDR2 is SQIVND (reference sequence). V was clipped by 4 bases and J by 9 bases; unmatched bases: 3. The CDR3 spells CASSSTGVSPLHF. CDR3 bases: TGTGCCAGTAGTAGTACAGGGGTTTCACCCCTCCACTTT.

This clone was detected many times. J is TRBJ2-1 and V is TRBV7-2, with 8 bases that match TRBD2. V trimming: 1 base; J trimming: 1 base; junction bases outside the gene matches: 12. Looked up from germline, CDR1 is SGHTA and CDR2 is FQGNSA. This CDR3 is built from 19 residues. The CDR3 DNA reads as TGTGCCAGCAGCTTAGGAGGCAAGAGCGGGGGTTTATCCTACAATGAGCAGTTCTTC. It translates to CASSLGGKSGGLSYNEQFF.

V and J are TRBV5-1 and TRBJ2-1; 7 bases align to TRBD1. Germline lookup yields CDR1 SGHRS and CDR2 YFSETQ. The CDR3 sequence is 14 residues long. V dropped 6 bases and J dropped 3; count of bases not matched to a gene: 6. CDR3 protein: CASTEGADYNEQFF. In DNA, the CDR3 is TGCGCCAGCACTGAGGGGGCGGACTACAATGAGCAGTTCTTC.

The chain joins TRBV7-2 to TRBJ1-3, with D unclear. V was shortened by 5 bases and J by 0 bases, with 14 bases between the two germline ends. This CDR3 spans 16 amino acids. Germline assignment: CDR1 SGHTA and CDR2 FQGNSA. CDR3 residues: CASSNKGRLSGNTIYF. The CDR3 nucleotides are TGTGCCAGCAGCAACAAAGGGAGACTCTCTGGAAACACCATATATTTT.

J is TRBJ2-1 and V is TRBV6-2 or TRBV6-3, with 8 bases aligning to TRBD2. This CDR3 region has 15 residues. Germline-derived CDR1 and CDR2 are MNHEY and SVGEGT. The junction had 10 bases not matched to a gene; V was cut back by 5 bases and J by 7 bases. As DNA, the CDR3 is TGTGCCAGCAGTAACGACCGCGGACTAGCAAATGAGCAGTTCTTC. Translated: CASSNDRGLANEQFF.

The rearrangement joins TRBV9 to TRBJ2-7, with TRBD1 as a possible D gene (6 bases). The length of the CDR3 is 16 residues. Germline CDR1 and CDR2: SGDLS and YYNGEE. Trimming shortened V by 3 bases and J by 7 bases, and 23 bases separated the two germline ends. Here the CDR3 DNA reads TGTGCCAGCAGCGCTCAGGGGATAGGACCCTGGGGGGAGCAGTACTTC. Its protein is CASSAQGIGPWGEQYF.

The CDR3 protein is CASSSEPTGITEAFF. CDR3 in DNA: TGTGCCAGCAGCTCAGAACCCACAGGGATCACTGAAGCTTTCTTT. This rearrangement joins TRBV7-3 to TRBJ1-1, with a possible D match to TRBD1 (6 bases). Germline values: CDR1 SGHTA, CDR2 FQGTGA. V lost 4 bases and J lost 4, with 16 bases in between. This CDR3 contains 15 residues. Based on the CDR3 plus reference TRBV7-3 and TRBJ1-1, the full variable domain is GAGVSQTPSNKVTEKGKYVELRCDPISGHTALYWYRQSLGQGPEFLIYFQGTGAADDSGLPNDRFFAVRPEGSVSTLKIQRTERGDSAVYLCASSSEPTGITEAFFGQGTRLTVV.

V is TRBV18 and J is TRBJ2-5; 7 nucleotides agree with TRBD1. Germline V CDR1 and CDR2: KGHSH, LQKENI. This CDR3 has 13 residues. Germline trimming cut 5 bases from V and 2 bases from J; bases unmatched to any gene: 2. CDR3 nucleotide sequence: TGTGCCAGCTCAGTACAGGGGCAAGAGACCCAGTACTTC. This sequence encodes CASSVQGQETQYF.

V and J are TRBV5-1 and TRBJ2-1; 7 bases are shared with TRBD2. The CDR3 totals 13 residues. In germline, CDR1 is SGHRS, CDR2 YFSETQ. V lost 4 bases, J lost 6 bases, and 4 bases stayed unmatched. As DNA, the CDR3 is TGCGCCAGCAGCGTCACGGGGGGCAATGAGCAGTTCTTC. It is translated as CASSVTGGNEQFF.

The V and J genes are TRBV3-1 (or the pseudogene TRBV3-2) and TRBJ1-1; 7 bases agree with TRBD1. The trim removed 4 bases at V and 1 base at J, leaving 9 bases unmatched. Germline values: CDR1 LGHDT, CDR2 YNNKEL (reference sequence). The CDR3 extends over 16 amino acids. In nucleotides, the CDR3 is TGTGCCAGCAGCCCTACAGGGGTATTGGGGAACACTGAAGCTTTCTTT. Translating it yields CASSPTGVLGNTEAFF.

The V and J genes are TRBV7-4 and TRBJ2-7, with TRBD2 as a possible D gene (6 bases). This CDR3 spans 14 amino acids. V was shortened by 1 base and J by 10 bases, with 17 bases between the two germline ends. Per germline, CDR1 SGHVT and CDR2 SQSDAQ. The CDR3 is CASSLGRAGGGQYV. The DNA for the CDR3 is TGTGCCAGCAGCTTAGGTCGAGCGGGCGGCGGACAGTACGTC.

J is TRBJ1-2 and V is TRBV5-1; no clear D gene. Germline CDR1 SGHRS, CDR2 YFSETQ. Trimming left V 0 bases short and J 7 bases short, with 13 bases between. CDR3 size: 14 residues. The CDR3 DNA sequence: TGCGCCAGCAGCTTGGAGAGGGCCCCTTTTGGCTACACCTTC. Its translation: CASSLERAPFGYTF.